Reported below is one T cell receptor beta chain. V trimming: 7 bases; J trimming: 8 bases; junction bases outside the gene matches: 6. The CDR3 totals 13 residues. CDR1 is SGHAT and CDR2 is FQNNGV in the germline V gene. These data are taken from a study of blood T cell repertoires in COVID-19. Libraries were prepared by immunoSEQ multiplex PCR; TCRdb keeps only in-frame clonotypes and omits some of them. This table holds under 200,000 clones, roughly 77% found once. The rearrangement links TRBV11-2 to TRBJ1-3; TRBD1 aligns across 9 bases. Input material: peripheral blood. This TCR derives from a man in his 70s with active or convalescent COVID-19. CDR3 region: CASTAQGAHTIYF. Here the CDR3 DNA reads TGTGCCAGCACCGCACAGGGGGCTCACACCATATATTTT.